Included here is one T cell receptor (beta chain) sequence, with context. Its antigen is undetermined. In the original analysis: Without quality scores, immunoSEQ junctional reads could not be filtered like full-length reads. Here immunoSEQ multiplex PCR was the method, and the copy in TCRdb shows in-frame clones only, minus some. D and trimming were read from the DNA, whereas the V and J calls and clone size are those reported in that table. The data hold roughly 2 million clones, with around 95% observed a single time. The data originate from a study of shared clonotypes between healthy human individuals. Background on the study: The cohort comprised a couple of women and a few men. Their ages spanned 18 to 49 years. Study results and caveats: A limitation of the genetic and exposure-history diversity represented arose from few donors. Researchers sampled blood only, noting tissue repertoires likely differ.

V gave up 1 base and J gave up 8 bases, with 7 bases separating them. The V gene's germline CDR1 is SGHNT and CDR2 YYREEE (reference sequence). The CDR3 is made up of 12 amino acids. The sequence was obtained from a man in his late teens or twenties in good health. Sequenced material: naive CD4+ T cells sorted from blood. Stated subset: CD45RA+ positively selected. The chain is built from TRBV5-4 and TRBJ2-1; D is ambiguous. The CDR3 coding sequence is TGTGCCAGCAGCTTGTTGCTGTATGAGCAGTTCTTC. As protein: CASSLLLYEQFF.